This T cell receptor (beta chain) was captured in a study of blood T cell repertoires in COVID-19. For the study at large: Samples taken during acute and convalescent COVID-19 were collected in the United States, Italy and Spain. In each case, the material was cDNA or gDNA derived from T cells, B-cell-depleted T cells, or PBMCs.

This CDR3 region has 15 residues. Germline V CDR1 and CDR2: SGHNT, YENEEA. V lost 0 bases to trimming and J lost 1 base, with 7 bases between them. The method was immunoSEQ multiplex PCR; TCRdb's version includes in-frame clones alone and lacks a portion of them. The sample lists 30,000 to 40,000 clones; around 90% were seen once. The TCR originated in a man aged 60 to 75 with active COVID-19. The specimen sequenced was peripheral blood. This chain joins TRBV11-3 and TRBJ2-1; possibly TRBD1 for D (6 bases). Here the CDR3 reads CASSLEGASYNEQFF. DNA of the CDR3: TGTGCCAGCAGCTTAGAGGGGGCTTCCTACAATGAGCAGTTCTTC.